Below, 8 T cell receptor beta chains from the same sample are listed, as sequenced in a study of patients and donors after allogeneic stem cell transplantation. Using its own MiXCR run on the RT-PCR reads, TCRdb lists one record per CDR3 protein. The sample holds under 170,000 distinct CDR3 sequences, 30% to 45% seen once. Sequencing input: blood, either unsorted or a sorted T cell fraction (not recorded which). The receptors here all came from a human donor who was either an allogeneic HSCT recipient or a stem cell or donor lymphocyte infusion donor (not recorded which). It is not recorded whose cells these are; they may come from a transplant donor.

This clonotype has just a few counts. The genes are TRBV7-2 and TRBJ1-1; 7 nucleotides agree with TRBD1. The V segment lost 2 bases and the J segment 7 bases; nucleotides outside the gene matches: 10. CDR3 size: 15 residues. Germline lookup yields CDR1 SGHTA and CDR2 FQGNSA. CDR3 in amino acids: CASSLPPTGLGEAFF. The CDR3 coding sequence is TGTGCCAGCAGCTTACCTCCGACAGGGTTGGGTGAAGCTTTCTTT. The full variable domain, in which reference TRBV7-2 and TRBJ1-1 provide the parts outside the CDR3, is GAGVSQSPSNKVTEKGKDVELRCDPISGHTALYWYRQSLGQGLEFLIYFQGNSAPDKSGLPSDRFSAERTGGSVSTLTIQRTQQEDSAVYLCASSLPPTGLGEAFFGQGTRLTVV.

The J gene is TRBJ2-5, the V gene TRBV27, with 13 bases lining up with TRBD2. CDR3 length equals 16 residues. CDR1 MNHEY and CDR2 SMNVEV come from the germline V gene (reference sequence). Trimming removed 3 bases from V and 5 bases from J; junction bases left unmatched: 6. The CDR3 region is CASSFRLAGGRETQYF. CDR3 DNA: TGTGCCAGCAGTTTTAGACTAGCGGGGGGACGGGAGACCCAGTACTTC.

The V call is TRBV6-2 or TRBV6-3, the J call TRBJ2-1, with 9 bases identical to TRBD1. Trimming took 2 bases from V and 7 from J; bases not matched to a gene: 0. This CDR3 is built from 13 residues. The germline CDR1 and CDR2 sequences are MNHEY and SVGEGT. The CDR3 is CASSYGTGNEQFF. CDR3 coding DNA: TGTGCCAGCAGTTACGGGACAGGGAATGAGCAGTTCTTC.

This clonotype was picked up many times. The V and J genes are TRBV12-3 or TRBV12-4 and TRBJ2-5; D not certain. CDR3 length: 11 residues. The ends were cut back, 0 bases at V and 5 bases at J, with 1 base in the middle. The CDR3 nucleotides are TGTGCCAGCAGTTTAGCGGAGACCCAGTACTTC. Amino acid sequence: CASSLAETQYF.

The chain recombines TRBV16 with TRBJ1-5; 8 nucleotides agree with TRBD1. Trimming cost V 0 bases and J 1 base; bases outside gene matches: 8. This CDR3 contains 18 residues. Germline CDR1 is KGHSY and CDR2 is FQNENV. The CDR3 sequence: CASSQSPRGPWSNQPQHF. CDR3 sequence (DNA): TGTGCCAGCAGCCAATCGCCCAGGGGGCCTTGGAGCAATCAGCCCCAGCATTTT.

The chain combines TRBV12-3 or TRBV12-4 with TRBJ1-2; D ambiguous. Trimming removed 3 bases at V and 0 bases at J, with 5 bases between. CDR3 size: 13 residues. For the CDR3, the DNA is TGTGCCAGCAGTTTTGAGACTAACTATGGCTACACCTTC. Its translation: CASSFETNYGYTF.

This chain connects TRBV9 to TRBJ2-5; D is possibly TRBD1 (6 bases). The germline CDR1 and CDR2 sequences are SGDLS and YYNGEE. The ends were cut back, 4 bases at V and 5 bases at J, with 12 bases in the middle. This CDR3 has 13 residues. The CDR3: CASSPAGDETQYF. CDR3 bases: TGTGCCAGCAGCCCCGCAGGGGATGAGACCCAGTACTTC.

This chain connects TRBV27 to TRBJ1-2; 9 nucleotides match TRBD1. The CDR3 length is 18 residues. V trimming: 4 bases; J trimming: 2 bases; junction bases outside the gene matches: 14. Germline V gives CDR1 MNHEY, CDR2 SMNVEV (reference sequence). CDR3 DNA sequence: TGTGCCAGCAGTTCCCTCAACGGGACAGGGAAACACAACTATGGCTACACCTTC. This gives the protein CASSSLNGTGKHNYGYTF.